The source of this T cell receptor (beta chain) is a study of T cell responses to AZD1222 COVID-19 vaccine. This clone was seen just once. Its antigen remains unidentified. Findings of the study overall: Sampled repertoires all dated from after the peak T cell response. Close to half of spike-specific TCRs reportedly recognize unmutated variant regions.

The repertoire was sequenced with immunoSEQ multiplex PCR; TCRdb's copy has only in-frame clones and lacks some. Of 150,000 to 200,000 clones listed, roughly 92% are singletons. The CDR3 extends over 17 amino acids. Trimming stripped 4 bases from V and 0 bases from J, with 15 bases between. Germline V gene data show CDR1 as LGHNA and CDR2 as YSLEER. Sequences were derived from peripheral blood, sampled on day 0 of AZD1222 vaccination. This receptor was identified in an adult in good health. The rearrangement joins TRBV4-3 to TRBJ1-4, with D perhaps matching TRBD1 (5 bases). The CDR3 loop reads CASSRTLLGATNEKLFF. The CDR3 DNA sequence: TGCGCCAGCAGCCGAACACTACTGGGGGCAACTAATGAAAAACTGTTTTTT.